Listed below are T cell receptor beta chains from one sample, sequenced in a study of CXCR4 blockade with PD-1 therapy in pancreatic cancer. Profiling relied on immunoSEQ multiplex PCR, and the TCRdb table lists in-frame clones only, not all of them. The sample has 120 or so clones, 39% seen once. The material sequenced was tumor tissue. All receptors come from a human donor with pancreatic ductal adenocarcinoma. Both conserved end residues are trimmed from each CDR3. D genes are given only for firm matches.

D: TRBD2
V: TRBV5-1
CDR3: ASSLYSSGGSYEQY

D: NA
V: TRBV19
CDR3: ASTPSAGGTDTQY

D: NA
V: TRBV12-5
CDR3: ASGLVPSSDTQY

D: NA
V: TRBV10-3
CDR3: AIRDTTSSGNTIY

D: NA
V: TRBV18
CDR3: ASSPPDREFSGELF

D: NA
V: TRBV11-3
CDR3: ASSLATRAYEQY

D: TRBD2
V: TRBV4-1
CDR3: ASSQDVLAGDDTQY

D: NA
V: TRBV28
CDR3: VSSLGGVEAF

D: NA
V: TRBV6-8
CDR3: ASSALLPPEAF

D: TRBD2
V: TRBV6-7
CDR3: ASRKSGTSGSYEQY

D: NA
V: TRBV11-3
CDR3: ASSNRRRQSRANVLT

D: NA
V: TRBV15
CDR3: ATSRDLWGDTQY

D: NA
V: TRBV28
CDR3: ASSLRGESEAF

D: NA
V: TRBV28
CDR3: ASRPGRMGTEAF

D: NA
V: TRBV28
CDR3: ASSLRGDQPQH

D: NA
V: TRBV28
CDR3: ASSDSRLYQETQY

D: NA
V: TRBV19
CDR3: ASSIGQIHYEQY